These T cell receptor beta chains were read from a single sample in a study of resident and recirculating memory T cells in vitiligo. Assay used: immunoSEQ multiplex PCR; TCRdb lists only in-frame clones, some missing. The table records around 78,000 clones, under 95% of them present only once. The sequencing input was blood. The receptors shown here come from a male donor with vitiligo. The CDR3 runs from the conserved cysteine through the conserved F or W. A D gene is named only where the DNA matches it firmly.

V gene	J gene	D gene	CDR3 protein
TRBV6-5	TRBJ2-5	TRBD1	CASSGQVVNQETQYF
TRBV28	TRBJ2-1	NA	CATHPGGPYNEQFF
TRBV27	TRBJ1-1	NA	CASSLRGGVVAEAFF
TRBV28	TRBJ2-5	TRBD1	CASCKTGGFRGPQYF
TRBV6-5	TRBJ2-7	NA	CASSYSRRTYEQYF
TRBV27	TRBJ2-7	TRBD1	CASSYRRGQGTYEQYF
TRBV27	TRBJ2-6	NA	CASSPLDSGANVLTF
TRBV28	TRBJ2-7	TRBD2	CASSRPSGSWEEQYF
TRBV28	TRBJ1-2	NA	CASSLGQGYGYTF
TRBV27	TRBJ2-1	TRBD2	CASSPRLAESSYNEQFF
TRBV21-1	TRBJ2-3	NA	CASSTRTGAGTDTQYF
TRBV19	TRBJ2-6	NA	CASSWTISGANVLTF
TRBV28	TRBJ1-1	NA	CASSPQEDLNTEAFF
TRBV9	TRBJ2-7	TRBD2	CASSPGLAGETYEQYF
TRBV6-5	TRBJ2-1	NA	CASNPRRGQNNEQFF
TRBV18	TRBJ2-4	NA	CASSPPLIGQIAKNIQYF
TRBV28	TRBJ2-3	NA	CASTQGMATDTQYF
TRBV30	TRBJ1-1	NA	CAWSVSREAEAFF
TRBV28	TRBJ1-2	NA	CASSLSTGRYTF
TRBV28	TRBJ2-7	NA	CASSLPGSQRDEQYF
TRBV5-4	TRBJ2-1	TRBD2	CASSWGLAGAYNEQFF
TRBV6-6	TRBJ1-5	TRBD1	CASEGQGWEPQHF
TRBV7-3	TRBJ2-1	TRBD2	CASSSGLPGDEQFF
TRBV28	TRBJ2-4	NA	CASTPGHLAKNIQYF
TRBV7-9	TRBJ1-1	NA	CASSSDSYSEAFF
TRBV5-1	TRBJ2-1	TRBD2	CASSWGLAGQGEQFF
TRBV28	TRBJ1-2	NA	CASSFEGYGYTF
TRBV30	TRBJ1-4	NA	CACRRGEGEKLFF
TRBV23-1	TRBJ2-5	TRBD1	CASSQSRTGGQETQYF
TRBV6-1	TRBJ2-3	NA	CASSDRLVNTQYF